This T cell receptor (beta chain) comes out of a study of memory CD4+ T cells and cytomegalovirus serostatus (dated by TCRdb to the late 2010s). Concerning the study at large: The cohort included about 33 healthy adults from Belgium, of whom 9 were CMV seropositive and approximately 24 were CMV seronegative. To replicate a published TCR-based CMV serostatus classifier, the researchers sequenced the CD4+ memory TCRbeta repertoires of a Belgian cohort whose cytomegalovirus serostatus was known.

A FACSAria II was used to sort memory CD4+ T cells, defined as single viable CD3+CD4+CD8-CD45RO+ cells. To determine CMV serostatus, a Roche Elecsys assay was used that detects serum IgG against CMV pp150, pp28, p38 and p52. After thawing, total CD4+ T cells were enriched by positive selection with CD4 magnetic microbeads. Samples originated from another study that specifically interrogated the CD4+ T cell memory repertoire. Peripheral blood mononuclear cells were isolated and cryopreserved according to standard operating procedures, and serum was stored at -80 degrees C. Staining used CD3-PerCP (BW264/56), CD4-APC (RPA-T4), CD45RO-PE (UCHT1) and CD8-Pacific Orange (3B5) antibodies, with Sytox blue excluding non-viable cells. Overall study outcomes, separate from this receptor: CMV serostatus prediction reached a median bootstrapped AUC of 0.95 with the original framework and around 0.91 with a US-trained random forest. Among the roughly 160 previously reported CMV-associated TCRbeta sequences, roughly 68 showed up in the CD4+ memory repertoires, with each one found in between one and five individuals. Only CD4+CD45RO+ memory cells were sequenced, in contrast to the original study, which included naive and memory CD4+ and CD8+ populations. The results were read as suggesting that the CMV-associated TCR signature is, for the most part, present in the CD4+ memory repertoire. The original-framework classifier achieved a median bootstrapped AUC of approximately 0.95 with a 95% CI of 0.76-1.00 on the Belgian cohort.

The CDR3 covers 13 residues, taking in both the cysteine and the phenylalanine. Here the CDR3 DNA is all that survives: 39 bases in frame from base 1. The trim is 8 bases for V and 1 base for J, with a gap of 10 bases between the germline ends. Based on the germline V gene, the CDR1 and CDR2 sequences are MDHEN and SYDVKM. For this clone: The antigen it recognizes is unknown. Base qualities are not provided; no much larger clone lies one nucleotide away. The sample contains more than one DNA sequence encoding this CDR3.

The Quick-DNA Microprep Kit was used to extract genomic DNA from the sorted cells. TCRbeta DNA was amplified with the immunoSEQ hsTCRbeta kit following the manufacturer's protocol. An Illumina MiSeq instrument was used to sequence the TCRbeta libraries. On the authors' methods: Removing out-of-frame sequences left under 2.5 million distinct TCRbeta sequences, an average of about 67,000 per individual. Each individual was scored according to the count of 160 or so previously reported CMV-associated TCRbeta sequences and the total productive distinct TCRbeta count. A beta-binomial model was reimplemented in Python, and random forests from scikit-learn, run with default parameters, were trained on data from the US cohort. Classifier performance on the Belgian cohort was reported as the median AUC with percentile confidence intervals calculated over 10,000 bootstrap iterations. This immuneACCESS table, as held by TCRdb, lists in-frame sequences with V and J called but not all clones. Of the missing ones, under half trace to an unresolved V gene in checked studies; the others have no known cause. The V and J calls and the clone size are those of that table, but D and trimming were determined from the DNA. The sample contains fewer than 50,000 clones, about 80% of them found a single time. The ten largest clones represent roughly 5.7% of the sample.

This chain joins TRBV28 to TRBJ2-3; the D region possibly corresponds to TRBD2 (6 bases align). This receptor was obtained from an adult in good health and CMV-seropositive. The specimen sequenced was memory CD4+ T cells from blood. The nucleotides are TGTGCCAGCCGGGACTCCCGCACAGATACGCAGTATTTT. Its protein reads: CASRDSRTDTQYF. Extended through the reference TRBV28 and TRBJ2-3 proteins, this CDR3 yields the full variable domain: DVKVTQSSRYLVKRTGEKVFLECVQDMDHENMFWYRQDPGLGLRLIYFSYDVKMKEKGDIPEGYSVSREKKERFSLILESASTNQTSMYLCASRDSRTDTQYFGPGTRLTVL.